The clone carrying this T cell receptor (beta chain) has a count of ten or more. This record belongs to a study of Graves' ophthalmopathy and Graves' hyperthyroidism. Amplification of the TCR beta CDR3 regions used RNA transcripts (as template). Second-round multiplex PCR came after a first-round RT-PCR that employed HTBI primers. In TCRdb, the multiplex PCR reads were re-called with MiXCR into one record per CDR3 protein. The data contain about 220,000 distinct CDR3 sequences, around a fifth of them singletons. The sample comprised peripheral blood. The clonotype comes from a woman aged 50 to 60 with Graves' ophthalmopathy.

The CDR3: CASSRGRETYEQYF. The CDR3 DNA is TGTGCCAGTAGTAGGGGACGGGAAACTTACGAGCAGTACTTC. This chain uses TRBV19 with TRBJ2-7; D may match TRBD1 or TRBD2 (5 bases each). V was shortened by 4 bases and J by 4 bases, with 14 bases between the two germline ends. CDR3 length: 14 amino acids. Germline-derived CDR1 and CDR2 are LNHDA and SQIVND (reference sequence).